The source of this TCR beta chain is a study of T cell repertoires in cytomegalovirus infection. There are 11 residues in the CDR3. Looked up from germline, CDR1 is MNHNS and CDR2 is SASEGT. V dropped 8 bases and J dropped 6 bases, with 11 bases sitting between them. Note on this clonotype: Its target is not known.

MiXCR was run by TCRdb on the reads, yielding one entry per CDR3 protein. The sample shows around 770,000 distinct CDR3 sequences, approximately 32% of them seen only once. The V gene is TRBV6-1, the J gene TRBJ2-7, with a possible D match to TRBD2 (5 bases). The receptor was isolated from a human donor in good health (CMV status not recorded). Some clones in this sample may be carry-over from other donors' samples. The sample in question was cultured CD8+ T cells from PBMCs, obtained from culture after CMV antigen stimulation. The CDR3 spells CASRLGSEQYF. The CDR3 nucleotides read TGTGCCAGCCGTCTAGGGAGCGAGCAGTACTTC.